This entry lists 5 T cell receptor beta chains sequenced from one sample in a study of human thymus T cells (dated by TCRdb to about 2020). Receptor libraries were prepared by the immunoSEQ multiplex PCR assay. In TCRdb, the immuneACCESS table is reduced to in-frame sequences with V and J assigned. These tables do not hold every clone; where another copy was compared, an unresolved V gene accounts for under half, and the others remain unexplained. A total of tens of thousands of clones appear in this sample, 85% to 95% of them only once. The ten largest make up 0.034% of the sample. Thymus tissue was obtained as surgical resects removed during corrective cardiac surgery. Sequenced: thymus tissue. The receptors derive from a girl under three years old with a congenital heart defect but otherwise immunologically healthy.

The CDR3 protein is CASSWDTNTDTQYF. In DNA form, the CDR3 reads TGTGCCAGCAGCTGGGACACCAACACAGATACGCAGTATTTT. The chain combines TRBV11-2 with TRBJ2-3; the D gene is possibly TRBD1 (6 bases). The CDR3 runs to 14 residues. The germline V and J ends were trimmed by 4 bases and 2 bases, with 10 bases remaining between them. CDR1 and CDR2 from the germline V gene are SGHAT and FQNNGV. Based on the CDR3 plus reference TRBV11-2 and TRBJ2-3, the full variable domain is EAGVAQSPRYKIIEKRQSVAFWCNPISGHATLYWYQQILGQGPKLLIQFQNNGVVDDSQLPKDRFSAERLKGVDSTLKIQPAKLEDSAVYLCASSWDTNTDTQYFGPGTRLTVL.

The chain is built from TRBV11-2 and TRBJ1-2; 9 bases match TRBD1. The V gene end was trimmed by 4 bases and the J gene end by 3 bases; junction bases not matched to a gene: 18. The germline V gene encodes CDR1 SGHAT and CDR2 FQNNGV. This CDR3 has 19 residues. CDR3 coding DNA: TGTGCCAGCAGCTGGCAATCCTCATCCTCGGGACAGGGTTACTATGGCTACACCTTC. Translated, it gives CASSWQSSSSGQGYYGYTF.

The chain is built from TRBV6-4 and TRBJ2-1; 8 nucleotides match TRBD2. The J segment lost 8 bases and the V segment lost 6 bases, leaving 12 bases of the junction unmatched. The germline gives CDR1 MRHNA, CDR2 SNTAGT. This CDR3 is built from 15 residues. This CDR3 is CASRLPGLEHHEQFF. In DNA form, the CDR3 reads TGTGCCAGCAGACTCCCGGGACTAGAACACCATGAGCAGTTCTTC.

The V and J genes are TRBV11-2 and TRBJ1-2; D might be TRBD1 (5 bases). The germline gives CDR1 SGHAT, CDR2 FQNNGV. Trimming took 1 base from V and 1 from J, leaving 10 bases between them. The CDR3 runs to 15 residues. The CDR3 loop is CASSLGGTLNYGYTF. DNA for the CDR3: TGTGCCAGCAGCTTAGGGGGGACCCTTAACTATGGCTACACCTTC.

The count of this clone is one. V is TRBV19 and J is TRBJ1-5; the match to TRBD1 covers 10 bases. Germline-derived CDR1 and CDR2 are LNHDA and SQIVND (reference sequence). This CDR3 has 19 residues. Losses at the gene ends were 3 bases for V and 0 bases for J; bases not matched to a gene: 11. The CDR3 DNA follows: TGTGCCAGTAGTATGTTAGGGACAGGGGACCCCTATAGCAATCAGCCCCAGCATTTT. This sequence encodes CASSMLGTGDPYSNQPQHF. Full variable domain (remainder filled in from reference TRBV19 and TRBJ1-5): DGGITQSPKYLFRKEGQNVTLSCEQNLNHDAMYWYRQDPGQGLRLIYYSQIVNDFQKGDIAEGYSVSREKKESFPLTVTSAQKNPTAFYLCASSMLGTGDPYSNQPQHFGDGTRLSIL.